This note documents a single T cell receptor beta chain sequence. Its antigen is not known. V was clipped by 3 bases and J by 2 bases; unmatched bases: 10. The V gene's germline CDR1 is MDHEN and CDR2 SYDVKM. This CDR3 comprises 16 residues. The entry originates in a study of shared clonotypes between healthy human individuals. Profiling relied on immunoSEQ multiplex PCR, and the TCRdb table lists in-frame clones only, not all of them. The top ten clones hold under 0.45% of a sample with 2 million to 2.5 million clones, just over 90% of them seen once. Study observations and caveats: Represented diversity (both genetic and exposure-history) was limited by the small number of donors.

This TCR derives from a man in his late teens or twenties in good health. Some clones in this sample may be carry-over from other donors' samples. Sequences were obtained from naive CD4+ T cells from PBMCs. Documented subset: CD45RA+ positively selected. The J gene is TRBJ2-7, the V gene TRBV28, with 7 nucleotides matching TRBD1. CDR3 nucleotide sequence: TGTGCCAGCAGTTTCCTCCGACAGGGCACCACCTACGAGCAGTACTTC. Translation gives CASSFLRQGTTYEQYF.